This TCR beta chain was found in a study of post-analysis software for immune sequencing data (dated by TCRdb to between 2014 and 2017). Regarding the research as a whole: Relapsing-remitting, secondary progressive and progressive-relapsing multiple sclerosis were recorded as disease courses, and subtype annotation was lacking for some patients. A subset of samples was prepared in parallel using single-end sample barcoding, then pooled and co-amplified after Illumina adapter ligation. Patient repertoires were compared against about a dozen previously published healthy control repertoires from donors aged roughly 6 to 26 years. General conclusions and limits of the study: Direct clustering with F measure showed strong co-clustering of samples prepared in the same batch, prompting a batch-effect correction. Patients showed significantly higher frequencies than controls for roughly 5 TRBV segments, among them TRBV5-6, TRBV5-1 and TRBV20-1. The multiple sclerosis patient group was slightly younger than the control group. Significantly lower normalized Chao1 diversity was found in multiple sclerosis patients than in controls, suggesting substantial peripheral T-cell clonal expansion.

Notes on this clonotype: No antigen is known for it. No quality values exist for individual bases; no much larger clone is one base distant.

To demonstrate the VDJtools post-analysis software, the study profiled TCR beta repertoires from the peripheral blood of 13 young patients with multiple sclerosis. Multiple sclerosis patients were children and adolescents aged roughly 6 to 17 years. The germline V gene encodes CDR1 SGHVS and CDR2 FQNEAQ. Reading from cysteine to phenylalanine, the CDR3 counts 11 amino acids. Only CDR3 DNA remains: 33 bases, in frame from the first base. V has 1 base trimmed and J has 12 bases trimmed; junction bases matching no gene number 0. The library was produced with PCR. Sequencing was performed on an Illumina HiSeq 2500. To reduce PCR and sequencing biases, unique molecular identifiers were built into the TCR beta cDNA libraries. Per 1 to 10 million input T cells, some 500,000 cDNA molecules were obtained, such that each molecule approximated one T cell. The patient libraries were prepared and sequenced with the same protocol used for the earlier healthy control dataset. Samples belonging to the same batch were prepared together, multiplexed and sequenced on a shared HiSeq lane. Per the original workflow: Raw barcoded reads were processed with MIGEC, and single-read molecular identifier groups were discarded before consensus assembly and CDR3 extraction. VDJtools was used for post-analysis of the clonotype tables, with diversity normalized by down-sampling every dataset to the smallest sample size. In repertoire overlap clustering, CDR3 amino acid sequences, but not nucleotide sequences, were matched to correct batch-related cross-sample contamination. Using fastp at Q25 and MiXCR, TCRdb reprocessed the public reads and kept productive beta chains. Rows with a matching CDR3 protein are joined into one entry that keeps the most common DNA and genes. Here the V and J calls rest on TCRdb's processing, not on the authors' analysis. A total of hundreds of thousands of distinct CDR3 sequences appear in this sample, 25% to 30% of them only once. Around 0.56% of the sample belongs to the ten largest clones.

This TCR was recovered from a girl between 5 and 17 years old with multiple sclerosis. This chain is built from TRBV7-8 and TRBJ2-7; TRBD1 fits 10 bases in the junction. Input material: blood. The CDR3 region: CASSLGDRGYF. The DNA sequence follows: TGTGCCAGCAGCTTAGGGGACAGGGGGTACTTC.